Presented here are 20 T cell receptor beta chains from one specimen sequenced in a study of T cells expressing NK-cell markers. One entry per CDR3 protein, without DNA, is what TCRdb gives after re-calling the 5' RACE reads. Its table lists 400,000 to 550,000 distinct CDR3 sequences. Source material: blood T cells: a sorted CD56 or NKG2C T cell subset, CD4+ or CD8+ T cells, or bulk PBMC T cells (not recorded which). The source of these receptors is a woman between 18 and 70 years old in good health.

This sequence joins TRBV9 and TRBJ2-1. The CDR3 length is 15 residues. Looked up from germline, CDR1 is SGDLS and CDR2 is YYNGEE. The CDR3 protein is CASSPIAGAYNEQFF.

CDR3 loop: CSVDMRGLTDTQYF. The V gene is TRBV29-1, the J gene TRBJ2-3; TCRdb reports TRBD1, a call that lacks DNA to check it against. Germline CDR1 is SQVTM and CDR2 is ANQGSEA. The CDR3 covers 14 residues.

The rearrangement uses TRBV5-1 and TRBJ2-5; TCRdb proposes TRBD1, but this gene call is untestable without DNA. The CDR3 runs to 14 residues. The germline V gene has CDR1 SGHRS and CDR2 YFSETQ. CDR3 amino acids: CASSTKGGMETQYF.

The chain carries TRBV7-9 and TRBJ1-5; there is no DNA to check the TCRdb D call of TRBD1. CDR3 length: 15 amino acids. Germline-derived CDR1 and CDR2 are SEHNR and FQNEAQ (reference sequence). The CDR3 region is CASSPDGKSNQPQHF. Looking up the rest from reference TRBV7-9 and TRBJ1-5 gives the full variable domain: DTGVSQNPRHKITKRGQNVTFRCDPISEHNRLYWYRQTLGQGPEFLTYFQNEAQLEKSRLLSDRFSAERPKGSFSTLEIQRTEQGDSAMYLCASSPDGKSNQPQHFGDGTRLSIL.

J is TRBJ2-2 and V is TRBV7-9; TCRdb's D gene call, TRBD1, goes unchecked for lack of DNA. Germline V gene data show CDR1 as SEHNR and CDR2 as FQNEAQ (reference sequence). CDR3 size: 17 residues. CDR3 loop: CASSSGAGIRVFGELFF.

V gene TRBV20-1 combines with J gene TRBJ2-2. The CDR3 spans 14 residues. Germline CDR1 reads DFQATT; CDR2 reads SNEGSKA (reference sequence). The CDR3 protein is CSARGISNTGELFF.

The genes are TRBV7-2 and TRBJ2-5; TCRdb's D gene call, TRBD1, goes unchecked for lack of DNA. Germline CDR1 reads SGHTA; CDR2 reads FQGNSA. This CDR3 spans 14 amino acids. The CDR3 loop is CASSRHGPVETQYF.

CDR3 residues: CASSQLNFVDGYTF. The chain employs TRBV4-3 and TRBJ1-2. CDR1 is LGHNA and CDR2 is YSLEER in the germline V gene. The CDR3 consists of 14 residues.

The V and J genes are TRBV20-1 and TRBJ2-7; no DNA is available, so the TRBD1 call from TCRdb remains unchecked. CDR1 is DFQATT and CDR2 is SNEGSKA in the germline V gene (reference sequence). The length of the CDR3 is 14 residues. This chain's CDR3 is CSARAGTGTYEQYF.

The J gene is TRBJ1-4, the V gene TRBV7-2; without DNA, the TCRdb call of TRBD1 cannot be checked. The CDR3 consists of 16 residues. From germline, CDR1 is SGHTA and CDR2 FQGNSA. The CDR3 sequence: CASSSGTGTTNEKLFF.

The genes are TRBV7-8 and TRBJ2-1; there is no DNA to check the TCRdb D call of TRBD2. This CDR3 has 15 residues. In germline, CDR1 is SGHVS, CDR2 FQNEAQ. The CDR3 sequence: CASSLSGLAGTEQFF.

The chain carries TRBV7-6 and TRBJ2-3; TCRdb selects TRBD2, and the lack of DNA leaves this call unchecked. The CDR3 loop spans 16 amino acids. CDR1 is SGHVS and CDR2 is FNYEAQ in the germline V gene. The chain's CDR3 is CASSPFQAGPTDTQYF.

The chain carries TRBV20-1 and TRBJ1-2; with no DNA, the TCRdb D assignment of TRBD1 cannot be verified. This CDR3 contains 13 residues. CDR1 is DFQATT and CDR2 is SNEGSKA in the germline V gene (reference sequence). The chain's CDR3 is CSAPTVLNYGYTF.

The chain carries TRBV12-3 or TRBV12-4 and TRBJ2-3; TCRdb outputs TRBD1, but without DNA this stays unchecked. The CDR3 consists of 15 residues. The CDR3 protein is CASSLNGQGTDTQYF.

The rearrangement joins TRBV5-4 to TRBJ2-1; TCRdb reports TRBD2, a call that lacks DNA to check it against. This CDR3 contains 15 residues. Per the germline V gene, CDR1 is SGHNT and CDR2 is YYREEE (reference sequence). The CDR3 protein is CASSRVLAGDREQFF.

This CDR3 is CASSVGDSRSNEQFF. This sequence joins TRBV9 and TRBJ2-1; with no DNA, the TCRdb D assignment of TRBD2 cannot be verified. Germline CDR1 reads SGDLS; CDR2 reads YYNGEE. The CDR3 consists of 15 residues.

The chain carries TRBV28 and TRBJ1-5; the D call from TCRdb, TRBD1, cannot be confirmed without DNA. In germline, CDR1 is MDHEN, CDR2 SYDVKM. The CDR3 spans 14 residues. CDR3 sequence: CASSSRDPWAPQHF.

This rearrangement joins TRBV6-5 to TRBJ1-1; no DNA is available, so the TRBD1 call from TCRdb remains unchecked. The length of the CDR3 is 17 residues. CDR1 and CDR2 from the germline V gene are MNHEY and SVGAGI. The CDR3 sequence is CASRLRMTGGQNTEAFF.

The chain couples TRBV30 to TRBJ2-5; with no DNA, the TCRdb D assignment of TRBD1 cannot be verified. Germline loops: CDR1 GTSNPN, CDR2 SVGIG (reference sequence). The CDR3 length is 13 residues. The CDR3 is CAWSLGQEETQYF.

The rearrangement uses TRBV7-2 and TRBJ1-1; as DNA is missing, the TRBD1 call by TCRdb cannot be tested. CDR3 length equals 16 residues. CDR1 is SGHTA, CDR2 FQGNSA, per germline. CDR3 sequence: CASSLMGPVMNTEAFF.